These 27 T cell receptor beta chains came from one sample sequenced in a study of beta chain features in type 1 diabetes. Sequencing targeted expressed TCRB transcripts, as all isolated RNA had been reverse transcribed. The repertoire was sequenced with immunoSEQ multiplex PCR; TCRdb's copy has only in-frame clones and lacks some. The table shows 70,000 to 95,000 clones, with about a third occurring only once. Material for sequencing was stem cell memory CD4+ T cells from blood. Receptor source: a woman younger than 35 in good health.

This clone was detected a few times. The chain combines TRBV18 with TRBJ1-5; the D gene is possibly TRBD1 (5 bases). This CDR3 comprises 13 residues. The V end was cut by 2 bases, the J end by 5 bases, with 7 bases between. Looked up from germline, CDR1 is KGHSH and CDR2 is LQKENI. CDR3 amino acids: CASSPGADQPQHF. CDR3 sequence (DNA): TGTGCCAGCTCACCAGGGGCCGATCAGCCCCAGCATTTT.

The CDR3 is CASSLGSGHSYGYTF. For the CDR3, the DNA is TGTGCCAGCAGCTTAGGGTCCGGACATAGCTATGGCTACACCTTC. This rearrangement joins TRBV7-6 to TRBJ1-2, with a weak D call TRBD1 (5 bases). There are 15 residues in the CDR3. The V end was cut by 1 base, the J end by 4 bases, with 13 bases between. Germline CDR1 SGHVS, CDR2 FNYEAQ.

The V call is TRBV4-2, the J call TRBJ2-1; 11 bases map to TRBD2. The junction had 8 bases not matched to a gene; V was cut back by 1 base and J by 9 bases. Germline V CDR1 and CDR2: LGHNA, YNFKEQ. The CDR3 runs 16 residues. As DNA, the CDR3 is TGTGCCAGCAGCCAAGGGCTAGCGGGGGGAAACAGTGAGCAGTTCTTC. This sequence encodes CASSQGLAGGNSEQFF.

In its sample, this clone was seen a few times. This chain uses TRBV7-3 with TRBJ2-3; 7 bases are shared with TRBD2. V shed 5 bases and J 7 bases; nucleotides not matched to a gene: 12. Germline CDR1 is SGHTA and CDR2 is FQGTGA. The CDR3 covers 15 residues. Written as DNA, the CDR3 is TGTGCCAGCAGCCCACTCGCGGGGGTTACGTATACGCAGTATTTT. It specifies CASSPLAGVTYTQYF.

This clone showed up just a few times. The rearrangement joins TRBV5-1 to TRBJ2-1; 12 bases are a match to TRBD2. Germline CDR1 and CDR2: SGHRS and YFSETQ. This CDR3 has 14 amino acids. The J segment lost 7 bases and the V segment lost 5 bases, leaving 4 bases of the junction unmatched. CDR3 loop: CASRTSGRSNEQFF. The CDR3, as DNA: TGCGCCAGCAGAACTAGCGGGAGGAGTAATGAGCAGTTCTTC.

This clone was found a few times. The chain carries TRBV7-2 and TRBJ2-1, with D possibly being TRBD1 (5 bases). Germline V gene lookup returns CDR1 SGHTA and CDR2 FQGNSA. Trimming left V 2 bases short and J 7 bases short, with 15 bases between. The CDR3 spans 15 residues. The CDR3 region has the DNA TGTGCCAGCAGCTTATCGGCAGGGAAGGGAAATGAGCAGTTCTTC. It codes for CASSLSAGKGNEQFF.

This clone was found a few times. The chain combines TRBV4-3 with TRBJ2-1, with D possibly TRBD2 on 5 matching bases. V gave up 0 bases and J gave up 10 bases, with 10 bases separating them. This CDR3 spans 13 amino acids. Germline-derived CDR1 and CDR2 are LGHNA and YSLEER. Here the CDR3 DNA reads TGCGCCAGCAGCCAAGAAAGGCGACTAGAGCAGTTCTTC. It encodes CASSQERRLEQFF.

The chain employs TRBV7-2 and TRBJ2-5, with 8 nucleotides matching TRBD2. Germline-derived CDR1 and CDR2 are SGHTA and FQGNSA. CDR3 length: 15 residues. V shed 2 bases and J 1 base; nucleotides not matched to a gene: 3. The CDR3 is CASSLTRGGQETQYF. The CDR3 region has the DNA TGTGCCAGCAGCTTAACACGGGGGGGCCAAGAGACCCAGTACTTC.

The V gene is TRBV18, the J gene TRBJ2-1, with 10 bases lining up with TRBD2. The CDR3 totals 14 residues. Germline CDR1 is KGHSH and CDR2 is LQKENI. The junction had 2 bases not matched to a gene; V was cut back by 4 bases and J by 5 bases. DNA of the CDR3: TGTGCCAGCTCACTTAGCGGGGGGCACAATGAGCAGTTCTTC. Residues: CASSLSGGHNEQFF.

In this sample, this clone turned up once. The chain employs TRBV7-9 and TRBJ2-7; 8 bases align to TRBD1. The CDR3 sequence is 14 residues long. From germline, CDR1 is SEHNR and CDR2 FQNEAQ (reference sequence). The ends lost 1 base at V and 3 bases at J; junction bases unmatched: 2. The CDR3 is CASSLVQGGYEQYF. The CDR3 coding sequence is TGTGCCAGCAGCTTAGTACAGGGGGGCTACGAGCAGTACTTC.

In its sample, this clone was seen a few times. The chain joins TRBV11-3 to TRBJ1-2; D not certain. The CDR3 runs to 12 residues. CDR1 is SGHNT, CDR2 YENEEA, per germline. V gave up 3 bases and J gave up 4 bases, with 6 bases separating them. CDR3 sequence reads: CASSFDFYGYTF. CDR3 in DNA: TGTGCCAGCAGCTTCGACTTCTATGGCTACACCTTC.

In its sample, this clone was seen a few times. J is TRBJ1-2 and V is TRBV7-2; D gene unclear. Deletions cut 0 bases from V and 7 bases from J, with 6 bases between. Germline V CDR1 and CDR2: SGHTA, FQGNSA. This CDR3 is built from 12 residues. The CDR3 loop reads CASSLAEGGYTF. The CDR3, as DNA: TGTGCCAGCAGCTTAGCGGAGGGTGGCTACACCTTC.

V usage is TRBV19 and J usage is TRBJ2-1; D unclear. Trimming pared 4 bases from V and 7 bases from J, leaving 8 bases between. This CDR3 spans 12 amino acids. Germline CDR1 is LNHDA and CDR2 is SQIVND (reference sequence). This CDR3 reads CASSTPGNEQFF. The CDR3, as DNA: TGTGCCAGTAGTACCCCCGGGAATGAGCAGTTCTTC. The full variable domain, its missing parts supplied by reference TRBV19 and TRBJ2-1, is DGGITQSPKYLFRKEGQNVTLSCEQNLNHDAMYWYRQDPGQGLRLIYYSQIVNDFQKGDIAEGYSVSREKKESFPLTVTSAQKNPTAFYLCASSTPGNEQFFGPGTRLTVL.

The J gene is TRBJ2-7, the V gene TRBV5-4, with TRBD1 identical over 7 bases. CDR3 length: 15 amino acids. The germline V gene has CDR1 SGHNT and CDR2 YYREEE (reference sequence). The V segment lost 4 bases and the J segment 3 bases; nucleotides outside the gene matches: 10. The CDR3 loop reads CASSPKGAPFYEQYF. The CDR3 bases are TGTGCCAGCAGCCCGAAGGGGGCCCCTTTCTACGAGCAGTACTTC.

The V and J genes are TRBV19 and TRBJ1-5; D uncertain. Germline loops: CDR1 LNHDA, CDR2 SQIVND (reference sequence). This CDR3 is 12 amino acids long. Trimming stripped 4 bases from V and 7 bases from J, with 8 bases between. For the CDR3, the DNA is TGTGCCAGTAGTAGGCCGAACCAGCCCCAGCATTTT. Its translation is CASSRPNQPQHF.

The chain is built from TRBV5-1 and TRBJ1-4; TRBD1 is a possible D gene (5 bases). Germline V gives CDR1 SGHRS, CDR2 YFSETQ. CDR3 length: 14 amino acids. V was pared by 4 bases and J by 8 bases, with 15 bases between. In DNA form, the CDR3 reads TGCGCCAGCAGCCCCTCAGGGCCTGGAGAAAAACTGTTTTTT. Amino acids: CASSPSGPGEKLFF.

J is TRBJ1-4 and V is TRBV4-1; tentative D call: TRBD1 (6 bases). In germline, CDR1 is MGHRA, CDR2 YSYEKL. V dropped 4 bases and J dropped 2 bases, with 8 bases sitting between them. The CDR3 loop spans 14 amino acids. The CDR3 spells CASSRTATNEKLFF. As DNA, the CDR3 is TGCGCCAGCAGCCGGACAGCCACTAATGAAAAACTGTTTTTT.

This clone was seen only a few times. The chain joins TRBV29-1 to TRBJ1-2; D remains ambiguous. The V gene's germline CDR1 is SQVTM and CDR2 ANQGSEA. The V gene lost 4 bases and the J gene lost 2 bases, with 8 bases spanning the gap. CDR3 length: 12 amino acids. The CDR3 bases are TGCAGCGTTGGGTCGGGGAACTATGGCTACACCTTC. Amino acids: CSVGSGNYGYTF.

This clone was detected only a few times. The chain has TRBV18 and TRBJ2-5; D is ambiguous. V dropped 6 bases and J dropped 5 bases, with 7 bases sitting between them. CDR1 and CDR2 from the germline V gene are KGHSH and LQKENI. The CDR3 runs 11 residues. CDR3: CASSSRETQYF. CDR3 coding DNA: TGTGCCAGCTCTTCCCGGGAGACCCAGTACTTC. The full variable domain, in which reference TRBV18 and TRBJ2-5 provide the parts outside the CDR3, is NAGVMQNPRHLVRRRGQEARLRCSPMKGHSHVYWYRQLPEEGLKFMVYLQKENIIDESGMPKERFSAEFPKEGPSILRIQQVVRGDSAAYFCASSSRETQYFGPGTRLLVL.

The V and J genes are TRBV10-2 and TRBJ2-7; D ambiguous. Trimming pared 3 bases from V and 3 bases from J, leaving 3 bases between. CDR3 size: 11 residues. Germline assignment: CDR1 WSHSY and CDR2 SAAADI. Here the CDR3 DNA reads TGCGCCAGCAGTGACGGCTACGAGCAGTACTTC. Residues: CASSDGYEQYF.

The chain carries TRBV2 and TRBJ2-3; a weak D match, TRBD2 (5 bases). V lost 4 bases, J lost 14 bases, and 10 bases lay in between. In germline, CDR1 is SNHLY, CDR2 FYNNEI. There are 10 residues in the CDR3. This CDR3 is CASSAGVLYF. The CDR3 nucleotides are TGTGCCAGCAGTGCCGGGGTGCTGTATTTT. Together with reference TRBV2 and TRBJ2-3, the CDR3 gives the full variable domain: EPEVTQTPSHQVTQMGQEVILRCVPISNHLYFYWYRQILGQKVEFLVSFYNNEISEKSEIFDDQFSVERPDGSNFTLKIRSTKLEDSAMYFCASSAGVLYFGPGTRLTVL.

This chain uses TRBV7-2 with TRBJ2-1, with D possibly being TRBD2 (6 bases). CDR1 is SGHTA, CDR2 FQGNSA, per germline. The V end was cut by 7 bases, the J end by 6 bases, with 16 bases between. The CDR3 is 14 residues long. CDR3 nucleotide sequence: TGTGCCAGCACCCAGAGTGGGGGGATCAATGAGCAGTTCTTC. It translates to CASTQSGGINEQFF.

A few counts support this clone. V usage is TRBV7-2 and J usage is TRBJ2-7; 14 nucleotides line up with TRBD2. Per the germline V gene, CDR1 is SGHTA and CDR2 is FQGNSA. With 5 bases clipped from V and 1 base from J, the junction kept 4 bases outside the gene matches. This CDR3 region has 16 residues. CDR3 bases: TGTGCCAGCAGCGGACTAGCGGGAGGTGCTTCCTACGAGCAGTACTTC. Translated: CASSGLAGGASYEQYF.

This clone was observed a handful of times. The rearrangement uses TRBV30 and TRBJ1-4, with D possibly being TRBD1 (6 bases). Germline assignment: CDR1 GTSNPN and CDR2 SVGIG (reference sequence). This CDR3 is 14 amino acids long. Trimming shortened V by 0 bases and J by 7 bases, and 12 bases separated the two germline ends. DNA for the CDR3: TGTGCCTGGAGTGTCTGGACAGATACTGAAAAACTGTTTTTT. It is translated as CAWSVWTDTEKLFF.

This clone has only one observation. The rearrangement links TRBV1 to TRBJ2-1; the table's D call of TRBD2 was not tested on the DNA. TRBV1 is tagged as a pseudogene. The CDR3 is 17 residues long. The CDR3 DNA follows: TGCACCAGCAGCCTCCCACGCCGGGACTTGTCCTACAATGAGCAGTTCTTC. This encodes CTSSLPRRDLSYNEQFF.

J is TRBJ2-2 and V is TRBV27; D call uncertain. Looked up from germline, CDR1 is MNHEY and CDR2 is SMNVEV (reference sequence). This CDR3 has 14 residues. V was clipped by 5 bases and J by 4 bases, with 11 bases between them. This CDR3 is CASSPYPGTGELFF. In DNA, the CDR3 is TGTGCCAGCAGTCCCTATCCGGGCACCGGGGAGCTGTTTTTT.

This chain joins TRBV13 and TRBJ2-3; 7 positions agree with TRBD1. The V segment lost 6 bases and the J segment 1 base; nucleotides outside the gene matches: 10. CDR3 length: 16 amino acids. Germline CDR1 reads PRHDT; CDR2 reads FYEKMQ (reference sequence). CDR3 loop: CASRSRGGRGTDTQYF. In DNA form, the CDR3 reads TGTGCCAGCAGGAGCCGAGGGGGCCGCGGCACAGATACGCAGTATTTT. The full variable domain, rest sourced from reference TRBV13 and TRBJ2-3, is AAGVIQSPRHLIKEKRETATLKCYPIPRHDTVYWYQQGPGQDPQFLISFYEKMQSDKGSIPDRFSAQQFSDYHSELNMSSLELGDSALYFCASRSRGGRGTDTQYFGPGTRLTVL.